This T cell receptor (beta chain) originates from a study of blood T cell repertoires in COVID-19. Study context: There were acute and convalescent COVID-19 samples, and they came from the United States, Italy and Spain.

Method: immunoSEQ multiplex PCR; TCRdb's copy keeps in-frame clones and lacks some. The data hold some 56,000 clones, with about 84% observed a single time. V shed 4 bases and J shed 8 bases, with 14 bases lying between them. The CDR3 has 13 residues. Germline V gene data show CDR1 as ENHRY and CDR2 as SYGVKD. This clonotype was obtained from a man in his 60s with acute or convalescent COVID-19. The sample consisted of peripheral blood. J is TRBJ1-1 and V is TRBV10-3, with D possibly being TRBD1 (6 bases). The CDR3, as DNA: TGTGCCATCAGTGCTTTCCTAGGGGGAGAAGCTTTCTTT. It codes for CAISAFLGGEAFF.